One sample yielded the 22 T cell receptor beta chains listed below, sequenced in a study of CD8 T cells in ankylosing spondylitis. A single record per CDR3 protein comes from TCRdb applying MiXCR to the 5' RACE reads. Among around 150,000 distinct CDR3 sequences listed, roughly 12% were seen once. What was sequenced was blood, either unsorted or a sorted T cell fraction (not recorded which). These receptors were taken from a male donor with ankylosing spondylitis or in good health (not recorded which).

This clonotype was detected ten times or more. V usage is TRBV28 and J usage is TRBJ2-7; no clear D. The CDR3 is 14 amino acids. V lost 1 base and J lost 0, with 7 bases in between. The germline gives CDR1 MDHEN, CDR2 SYDVKM. The CDR3 nucleotides read TGTGCCAGCAGTTTATTGGCAGTCTCCTACGAGCAGTACTTC. Translation: CASSLLAVSYEQYF.

This clonotype showed up many times. The chain is built from TRBV5-1 and TRBJ2-1; D uncertain. CDR1 is SGHRS and CDR2 is YFSETQ in the germline V gene. The CDR3 extends over 9 amino acids. The ends were cut back, 4 bases at V and 7 bases at J, with 0 bases in the middle. The CDR3 nucleotides are TGCGCCAGCAGCAATGAGCAGTTCTTC. As protein: CASSNEQFF.

The chain has TRBV5-1 and TRBJ1-4, with 7 bases that match TRBD1. Per the germline V gene, CDR1 is SGHRS and CDR2 is YFSETQ. With V trimmed by 0 bases and J by 4 bases, 6 bases remained unmatched. The CDR3 spans 16 residues. The CDR3 coding sequence is TGCGCCAGCAGCTTGGAGGCCGGGACAGTTAATGAAAAACTGTTTTTT. Protein product: CASSLEAGTVNEKLFF. Together with reference TRBV5-1 and TRBJ1-4, the CDR3 gives the full variable domain: KAGVTQTPRYLIKTRGQQVTLSCSPISGHRSVSWYQQTPGQGLQFLFEYFSETQRNKGNFPGRFSGRQFSNSRSEMNVSTLELGDSALYLCASSLEAGTVNEKLFFGSGTQLSVL.

The chain joins TRBV19 to TRBJ1-2; D might be TRBD1 (6 bases). CDR1 is LNHDA, CDR2 SQIVND, per germline (reference sequence). Trimming removed 1 base from V and 4 bases from J, with 16 bases in between. This CDR3 has 16 residues. The CDR3 spells CASSIGTELPIYGYTF. CDR3 nucleotide sequence: TGTGCCAGTAGTATAGGGACAGAGCTTCCGATCTATGGCTACACCTTC.

This clonotype showed up just a few times. V and J are TRBV4-3 and TRBJ1-4, with TRBD1 as a possible D gene (5 bases). V lost 6 bases, J lost 2 bases, and 16 bases lay in between. Per germline, CDR1 LGHNA and CDR2 YSLEER. CDR3 length: 16 residues. The CDR3 region has the DNA TGCGCCAGCAGTCCTTCCGGGGGTCGCACTAATGAAAAACTGTTTTTT. Its protein is CASSPSGGRTNEKLFF.

V usage is TRBV28 and J usage is TRBJ2-1, with D perhaps TRBD2 (5 bases). This CDR3 region has 15 residues. V was clipped by 10 bases and J by 4 bases, with 20 bases between them. Germline values: CDR1 MDHEN, CDR2 SYDVKM. The CDR3 nucleotides read TGTGCCAACACCGCTTCGAGCGGATATTACAATGAGCAGTTCTTC. Its translation: CANTASSGYYNEQFF.

This clonotype was seen only a few times. V and J are TRBV5-1 and TRBJ1-2; D not certain. With 0 bases removed from V and 3 bases from J, the gap between germline ends came to 15 bases. Germline V gene data show CDR1 as SGHRS and CDR2 as YFSETQ. This CDR3 is built from 16 residues. This CDR3 reads CASSLDGPRTDYGYTF. As DNA, the CDR3 is TGCGCCAGCAGCTTGGACGGGCCGAGGACGGACTATGGCTACACCTTC.

This clonotype was seen more than once but under ten times. The rearrangement uses TRBV5-4 and TRBJ1-1; a possible D gene is TRBD1 (5 bases). This CDR3 is 19 amino acids long. CDR1 is SGHNT, CDR2 YYREEE, per germline (reference sequence). Trimming removed 0 bases from V and 3 bases from J, with 24 bases in between. CDR3 in amino acids: CASSLARGRTTFQDTEAFF. The CDR3, as DNA: TGTGCCAGCAGCTTGGCCCGGGGGAGGACGACCTTCCAGGACACTGAAGCTTTCTTT.

This clonotype was seen repeatedly, ten times or more. V and J are TRBV4-3 and TRBJ2-7; 10 bases are a match to TRBD1. The CDR3 sequence is 16 residues long. V was clipped by 1 base and J by 5 bases; unmatched bases: 8. From germline, CDR1 is LGHNA and CDR2 YSLEER. The CDR3, as DNA: TGCGCCAGCAGCCAAGGCCACGGGACAGGGGTGCACGAGCAGTACTTC. Protein product: CASSQGHGTGVHEQYF.

This clonotype showed up many times. CDR3 sequence (DNA): TGTGCCAGCAGCTCCGGGACTAGCGGGGTCAATGAGCAGTTCTTC. This sequence encodes CASSSGTSGVNEQFF. The chain couples TRBV28 to TRBJ2-1, with TRBD2 matching over 13 bases. The CDR3 is made up of 15 amino acids. CDR1 and CDR2 (germline): MDHEN, SYDVKM. The junction had 5 bases not matched to a gene; V was cut back by 6 bases and J by 6 bases.

The V gene is TRBV4-3, the J gene TRBJ2-2, with 7 bases lining up with TRBD1. Germline CDR1 is LGHNA and CDR2 is YSLEER. V shed 0 bases and J 6 bases; nucleotides not matched to a gene: 4. This CDR3 spans 15 amino acids. CDR3 DNA sequence: TGCGCCAGCAGCCAAGAGAGGGGGCAAGCCGGGGAGCTGTTTTTT. This translates into CASSQERGQAGELFF.

In this sample, this clonotype turned up many times. This chain links TRBV3-1 with TRBJ1-5, with D unresolved. Trimming removed 1 base at V and 6 bases at J, with 7 bases between. This CDR3 has 13 amino acids. Germline V gene sequence: CDR1 LGHDT, CDR2 YNNKEL (reference sequence). CDR3 nucleotides: TGTGCCAGCAGCCAAGGATCGATTCAGCCCCAGCATTTT. This translates into CASSQGSIQPQHF.

This clonotype was recorded once. A much larger clone differs by one base, so this may be a read error. The V gene is TRBV9, the J gene TRBJ2-1; tentatively, D is TRBD2 (6 bases). The germline CDR1 and CDR2 sequences are SGDLS and YYNGEE. V lost 0 bases and J lost 8, with 12 bases in between. The CDR3 contains 14 residues. CDR3 residues: CASSVAGTGDEQFF. The CDR3 DNA reads TGTGCCAGCAGCGTAGCCGGGACTGGCGATGAGCAGTTCTTC.

This clonotype was observed a handful of times. The chain has TRBV3-1 and TRBJ1-6, with D unclear. The V gene lost 4 bases and the J gene lost 9 bases, with 10 bases spanning the gap. Germline-derived CDR1 and CDR2 are LGHDT and YNNKEL (reference sequence). This CDR3 comprises 13 residues. CDR3: CASSRGMFSPLHF. In DNA form, the CDR3 reads TGTGCCAGCAGCCGCGGCATGTTTTCACCCCTCCACTTT.

The sample holds many counts of this clonotype. V and J are TRBV28 and TRBJ2-3, with D possibly being TRBD1 (6 bases). This CDR3 comprises 14 residues. Between the trimmed V and J ends, which lost 8 bases and 2 bases, there was a span of 14 bases. Germline V CDR1 and CDR2: MDHEN, SYDVKM. CDR3 DNA sequence: TGTGCCAGCGGAAGCCAGGGGTACACAGATACGCAGTATTTT. It yields the protein CASGSQGYTDTQYF.

Only a few counts were recorded for this clonotype. The chain has TRBV5-1 and TRBJ2-7; D gene unclear. With 0 bases removed from V and 1 base from J, the gap between germline ends came to 8 bases. The CDR3 spans 14 residues. CDR1 SGHRS and CDR2 YFSETQ come from the germline V gene. CDR3 in DNA: TGCGCCAGCAGCTTGGGAATCGGGTCCTACGAGCAGTACTTC. Protein: CASSLGIGSYEQYF.

The chain combines TRBV29-1 with TRBJ2-1, with TRBD2 as a possible D gene (6 bases). The CDR3 is 15 amino acids. V was trimmed by 0 bases and J by 2 bases, leaving 11 bases between them. CDR1 is SQVTM, CDR2 ANQGSEA, per germline. This chain's CDR3 is CSVEEMGGPYNEQFF. The CDR3 nucleotides read TGCAGCGTTGAAGAAATGGGAGGTCCCTACAATGAGCAGTTCTTC.

The V gene is TRBV21-1, the J gene TRBJ2-1. TRBV21-1 is shown as a pseudogene. The CDR3 spans 14 residues. The CDR3 region is CASSTADGEPEQFF. The CDR3 bases are TGTGCCAGCAGCACGGCAGACGGGGAACCTGAGCAGTTCTTC.

This clonotype was recorded at least ten times. The V call is TRBV20-1, the J call TRBJ2-5, with 8 bases identical to TRBD2. The CDR3 loop spans 12 amino acids. V shed 6 bases, J shed 3 bases, and the junction held 3 bases outside the gene matches. CDR1 DFQATT and CDR2 SNEGSKA come from the germline V gene (reference sequence). CDR3 loop: CSASLAEETQYF. Written as DNA, the CDR3 is TGCAGTGCGTCACTAGCGGAAGAGACCCAGTACTTC.

This clonotype was seen only a few times. CDR3 protein: CSAEETGPRSGANVLTF. CDR3 nucleotide sequence: TGCAGTGCGGAAGAGACAGGCCCGCGCTCTGGGGCCAACGTCCTGACTTTC. The chain carries TRBV20-1 and TRBJ2-6; D is perhaps TRBD1 (6 bases). V was cut by 6 bases and J by 0 bases, with 18 bases left in between. Germline V CDR1 and CDR2: DFQATT, SNEGSKA (reference sequence). The CDR3 length is 17 residues.

This chain links TRBV29-1 with TRBJ2-3; 7 positions agree with TRBD1. Germline assignment: CDR1 SQVTM and CDR2 ANQGSEA. V gave up 7 bases and J gave up 4 bases; unmatched junction bases: 11. The CDR3 has 14 amino acids. CDR3 protein: CSGTGLRSADTQYF. Here the CDR3 DNA reads TGCAGCGGGACAGGATTGAGGAGTGCAGATACGCAGTATTTT.

At least ten counts were recorded for this clonotype. V usage is TRBV7-6 and J usage is TRBJ2-1; TRBD1 might be the D (7 bases). Between the trimmed V and J ends, which lost 5 bases and 6 bases, there was a span of 17 bases. CDR3 size: 15 residues. Germline assignment: CDR1 SGHVS and CDR2 FNYEAQ. CDR3 in amino acids: CASSPSVQGGNEQFF. CDR3 in DNA: TGTGCCAGCAGCCCTTCCGTGCAGGGGGGCAATGAGCAGTTCTTC.